This T cell receptor (beta chain) is drawn from a study of blood T cells in healthy people across ages. The CDR3 consists of 15 residues. Unmatched junction bases numbered 5, after V lost 3 bases and J lost 6 bases. Germline V gene sequence: CDR1 KGHSH, CDR2 LQKENI. Primed by a sample-barcoded 5' primer and a J-beta primer mix, a second PCR proceeded for about 6 to 11 cycles. Using its own MiXCR run on the 5' RACE reads, TCRdb lists one record per CDR3 protein. In the table there are hundreds of thousands of distinct CDR3 sequences, 25% to 30% of which are singletons. This clonotype came up many times.

The clonotype comes from a woman of 80 years or more in good health. The rearrangement joins TRBV18 to TRBJ2-1, with 10 bases fitting TRBD2. The sequencing input was blood. As DNA, the CDR3 is TGTGCCAGCTCACCCCAAGAGCGGGGGGGCAATGAGCAGTTCTTC. Residues: CASSPQERGGNEQFF.